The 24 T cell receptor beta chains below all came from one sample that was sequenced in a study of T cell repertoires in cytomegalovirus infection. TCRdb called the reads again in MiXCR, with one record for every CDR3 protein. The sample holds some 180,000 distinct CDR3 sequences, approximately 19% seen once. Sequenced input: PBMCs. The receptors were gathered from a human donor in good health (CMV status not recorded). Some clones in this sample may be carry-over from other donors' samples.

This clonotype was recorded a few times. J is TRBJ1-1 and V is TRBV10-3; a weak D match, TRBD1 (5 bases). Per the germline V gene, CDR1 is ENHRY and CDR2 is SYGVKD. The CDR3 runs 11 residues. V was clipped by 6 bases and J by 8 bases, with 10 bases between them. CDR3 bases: TGTGCCATCAGGGCACAGGAAGAAGCTTTCTTT. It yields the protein CAIRAQEEAFF.

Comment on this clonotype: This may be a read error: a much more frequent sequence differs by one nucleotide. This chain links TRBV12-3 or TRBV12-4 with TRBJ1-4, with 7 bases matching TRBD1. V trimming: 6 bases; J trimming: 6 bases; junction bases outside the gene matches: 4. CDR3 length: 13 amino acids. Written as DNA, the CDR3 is TGTGCCAGCAGCCTGGACAGGCATGAAAAACTGTTTTTT. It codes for CASSLDRHEKLFF.

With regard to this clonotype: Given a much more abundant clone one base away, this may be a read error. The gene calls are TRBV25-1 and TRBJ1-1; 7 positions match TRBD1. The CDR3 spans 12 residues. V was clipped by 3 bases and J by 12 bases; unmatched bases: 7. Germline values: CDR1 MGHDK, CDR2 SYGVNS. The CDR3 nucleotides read TGTGCCAGCAGTGACAGTGGGACAGATACTTTCTTT. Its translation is CASSDSGTDTFF.

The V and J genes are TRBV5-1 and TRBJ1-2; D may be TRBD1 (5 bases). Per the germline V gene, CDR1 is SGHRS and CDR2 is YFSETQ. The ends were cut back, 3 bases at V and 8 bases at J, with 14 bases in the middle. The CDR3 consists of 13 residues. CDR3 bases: TGCGCCAGCAGCTACCAGGGAGCGGAGGGCTACACCTTC. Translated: CASSYQGAEGYTF.

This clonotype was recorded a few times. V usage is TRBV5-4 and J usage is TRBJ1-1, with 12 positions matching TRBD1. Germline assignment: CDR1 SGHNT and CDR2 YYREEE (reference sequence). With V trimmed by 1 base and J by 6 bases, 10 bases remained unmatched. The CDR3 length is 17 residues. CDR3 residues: CASSLLGDRGLDPEAFF. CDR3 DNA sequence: TGTGCCAGCAGCTTGTTGGGGGACAGGGGGCTAGACCCTGAAGCTTTCTTT.

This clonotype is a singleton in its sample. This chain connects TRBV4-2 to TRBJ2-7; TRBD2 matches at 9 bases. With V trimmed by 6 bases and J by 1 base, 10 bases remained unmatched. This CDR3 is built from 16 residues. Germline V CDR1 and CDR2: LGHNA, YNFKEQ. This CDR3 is CASRYTGLAGSYEQYF. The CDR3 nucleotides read TGTGCCAGCAGATATACGGGGCTAGCGGGATCCTACGAGCAGTACTTC.

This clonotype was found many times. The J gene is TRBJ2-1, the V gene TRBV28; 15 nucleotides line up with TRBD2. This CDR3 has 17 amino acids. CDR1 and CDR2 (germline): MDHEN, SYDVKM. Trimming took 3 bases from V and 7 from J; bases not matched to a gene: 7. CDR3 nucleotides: TGTGCCAGCAGTTTTCGGACTAGCGGGAGGGCTGTGAATGAGCAGTTCTTC. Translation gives CASSFRTSGRAVNEQFF. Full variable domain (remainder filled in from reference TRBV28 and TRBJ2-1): DVKVTQSSRYLVKRTGEKVFLECVQDMDHENMFWYRQDPGLGLRLIYFSYDVKMKEKGDIPEGYSVSREKKERFSLILESASTNQTSMYLCASSFRTSGRAVNEQFFGPGTRLTVL.

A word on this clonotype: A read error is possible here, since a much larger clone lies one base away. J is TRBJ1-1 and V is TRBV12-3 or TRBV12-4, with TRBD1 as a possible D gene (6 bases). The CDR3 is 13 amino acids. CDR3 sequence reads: CAGSQGQNTEAFF. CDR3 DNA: TGTGCCGGCAGCCAGGGACAGAACACTGAAGCTTTCTTT.

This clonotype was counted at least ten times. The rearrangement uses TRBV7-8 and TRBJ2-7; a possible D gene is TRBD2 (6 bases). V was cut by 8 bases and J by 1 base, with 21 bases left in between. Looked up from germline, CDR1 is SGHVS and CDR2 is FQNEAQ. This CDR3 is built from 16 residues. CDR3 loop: CASVPSYGGGSYEQYF. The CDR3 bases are TGTGCCAGCGTACCTTCCTACGGGGGAGGATCCTACGAGCAGTACTTC. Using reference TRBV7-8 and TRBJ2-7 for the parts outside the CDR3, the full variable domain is GAGVSQSPRYKVAKRGQDVALRCDPISGHVSLFWYQQALGQGPEFLTYFQNEAQLDKSGLPSDRFFAERPEGSVSTLKIQRTQQEDSAVYLCASVPSYGGGSYEQYFGPGTRLTVT.

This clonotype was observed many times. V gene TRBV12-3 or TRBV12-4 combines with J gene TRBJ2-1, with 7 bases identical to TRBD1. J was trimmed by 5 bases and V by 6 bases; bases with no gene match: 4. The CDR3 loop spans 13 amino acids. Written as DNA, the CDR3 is TGTGCCAGCAGAGGGGACAGTCACAATGAGCAGTTCTTC. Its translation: CASRGDSHNEQFF.

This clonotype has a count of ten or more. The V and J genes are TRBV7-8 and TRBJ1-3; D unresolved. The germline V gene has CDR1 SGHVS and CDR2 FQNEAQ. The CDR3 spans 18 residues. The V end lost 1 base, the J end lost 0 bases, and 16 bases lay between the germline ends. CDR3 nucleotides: TGTGCCAGCAGCTTAGAAGCCGCCAGACAATACTCTGGAAACACCATATATTTT. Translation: CASSLEAARQYSGNTIYF.

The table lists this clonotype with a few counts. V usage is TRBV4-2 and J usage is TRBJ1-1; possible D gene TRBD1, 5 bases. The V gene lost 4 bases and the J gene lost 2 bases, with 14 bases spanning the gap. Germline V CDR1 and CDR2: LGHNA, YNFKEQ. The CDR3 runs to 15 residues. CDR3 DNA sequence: TGTGCCAGCAGCCCCACCTTGGACATCAACACTGAAGCTTTCTTT. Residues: CASSPTLDINTEAFF.

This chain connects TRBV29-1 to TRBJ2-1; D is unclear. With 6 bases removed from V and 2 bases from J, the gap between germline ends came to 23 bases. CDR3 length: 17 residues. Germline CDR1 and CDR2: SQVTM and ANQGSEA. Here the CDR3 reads CSVLWVTGFSTYNEQFF. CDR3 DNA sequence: TGCAGCGTCCTATGGGTTACTGGGTTTAGCACCTACAATGAGCAGTTCTTC.

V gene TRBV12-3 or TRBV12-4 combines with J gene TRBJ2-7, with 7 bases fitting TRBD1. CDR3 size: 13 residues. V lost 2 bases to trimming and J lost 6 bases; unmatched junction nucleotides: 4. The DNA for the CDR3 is TGTGCCAGCAGTTTAAAAGGGGGCAGCGAGCAGTACTTC. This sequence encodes CASSLKGGSEQYF.

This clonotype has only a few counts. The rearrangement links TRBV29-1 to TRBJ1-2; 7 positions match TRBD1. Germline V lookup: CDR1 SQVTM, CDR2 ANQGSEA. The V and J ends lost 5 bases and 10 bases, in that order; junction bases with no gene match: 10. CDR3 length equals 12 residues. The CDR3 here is CSVTLGQVDYTF. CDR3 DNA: TGCAGCGTTACACTTGGACAGGTGGACTACACCTTC.

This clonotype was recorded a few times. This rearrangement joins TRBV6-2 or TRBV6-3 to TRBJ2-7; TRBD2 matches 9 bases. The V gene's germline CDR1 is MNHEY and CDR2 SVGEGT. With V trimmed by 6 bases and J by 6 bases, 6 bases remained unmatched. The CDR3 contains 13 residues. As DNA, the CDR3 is TGTGCCAGCAGCACGGCGGGGGGGAGCGAGCAGTACTTC. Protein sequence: CASSTAGGSEQYF.

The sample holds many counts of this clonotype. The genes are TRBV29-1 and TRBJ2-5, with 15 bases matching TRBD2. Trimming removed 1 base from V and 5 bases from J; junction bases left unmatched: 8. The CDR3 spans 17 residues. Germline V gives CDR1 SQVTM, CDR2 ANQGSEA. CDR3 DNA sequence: TGCAGCGTTGAAGGTCGGACTAGCGGGAGGGCCGCGGAGACCCAGTACTTC. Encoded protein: CSVEGRTSGRAAETQYF.

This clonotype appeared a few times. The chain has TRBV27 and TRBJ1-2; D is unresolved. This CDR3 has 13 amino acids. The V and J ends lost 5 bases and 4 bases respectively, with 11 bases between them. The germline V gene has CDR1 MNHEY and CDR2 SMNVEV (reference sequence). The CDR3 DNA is TGTGCCAGCAGTAGCGGGTCCCTCTATGGCTACACCTTC. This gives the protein CASSSGSLYGYTF.

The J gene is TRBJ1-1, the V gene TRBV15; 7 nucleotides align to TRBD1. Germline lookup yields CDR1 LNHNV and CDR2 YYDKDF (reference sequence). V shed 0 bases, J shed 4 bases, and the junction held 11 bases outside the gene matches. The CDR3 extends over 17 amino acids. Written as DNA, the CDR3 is TGTGCCACCAGCAGAGATCGGGGGGTTTCAGGGGGCACTGAAGCTTTCTTT. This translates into CATSRDRGVSGGTEAFF.

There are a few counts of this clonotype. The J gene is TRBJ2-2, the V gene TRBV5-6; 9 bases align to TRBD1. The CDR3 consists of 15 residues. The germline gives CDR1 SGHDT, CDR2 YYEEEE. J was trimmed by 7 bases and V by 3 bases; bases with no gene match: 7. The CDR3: CASSYTGGANGELFF. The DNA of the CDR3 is TGTGCCAGCAGCTACACAGGGGGCGCAAACGGGGAGCTGTTTTTT.

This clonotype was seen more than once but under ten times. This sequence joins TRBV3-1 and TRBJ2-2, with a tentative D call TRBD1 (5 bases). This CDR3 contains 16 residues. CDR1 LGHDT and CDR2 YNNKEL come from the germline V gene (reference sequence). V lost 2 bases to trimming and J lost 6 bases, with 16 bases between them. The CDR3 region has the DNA TGTGCCAGCAGCCAAATGCTACCCGGACAAGCCGGGGAGCTGTTTTTT. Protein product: CASSQMLPGQAGELFF.

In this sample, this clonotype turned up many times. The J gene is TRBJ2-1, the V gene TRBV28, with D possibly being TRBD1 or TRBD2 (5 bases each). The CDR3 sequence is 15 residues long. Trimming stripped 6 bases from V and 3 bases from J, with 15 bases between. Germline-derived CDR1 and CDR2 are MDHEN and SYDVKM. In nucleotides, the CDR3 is TGTGCCAGCAGCCCTGGGGGACCGATCTACAATGAGCAGTTCTTC. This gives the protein CASSPGGPIYNEQFF.

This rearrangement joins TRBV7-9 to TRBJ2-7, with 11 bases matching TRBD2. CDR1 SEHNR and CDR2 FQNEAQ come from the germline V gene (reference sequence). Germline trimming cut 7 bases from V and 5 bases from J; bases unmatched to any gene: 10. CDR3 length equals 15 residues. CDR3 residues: CASTVAGGPLDEQYF. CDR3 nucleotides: TGTGCCAGCACCGTAGCGGGGGGGCCGCTCGACGAGCAGTACTTC. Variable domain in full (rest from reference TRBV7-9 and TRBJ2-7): DTGVSQNPRHKITKRGQNVTFRCDPISEHNRLYWYRQTLGQGPEFLTYFQNEAQLEKSRLLSDRFSAERPKGSFSTLEIQRTEQGDSAMYLCASTVAGGPLDEQYFGPGTRLTVT.

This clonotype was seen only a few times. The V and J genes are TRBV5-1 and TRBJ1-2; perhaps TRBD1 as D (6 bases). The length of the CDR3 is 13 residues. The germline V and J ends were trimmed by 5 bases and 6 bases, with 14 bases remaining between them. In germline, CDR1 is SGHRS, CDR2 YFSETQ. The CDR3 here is CASRFDRSDGYTF. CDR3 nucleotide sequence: TGCGCCAGCAGGTTCGACAGGTCCGATGGCTACACCTTC.